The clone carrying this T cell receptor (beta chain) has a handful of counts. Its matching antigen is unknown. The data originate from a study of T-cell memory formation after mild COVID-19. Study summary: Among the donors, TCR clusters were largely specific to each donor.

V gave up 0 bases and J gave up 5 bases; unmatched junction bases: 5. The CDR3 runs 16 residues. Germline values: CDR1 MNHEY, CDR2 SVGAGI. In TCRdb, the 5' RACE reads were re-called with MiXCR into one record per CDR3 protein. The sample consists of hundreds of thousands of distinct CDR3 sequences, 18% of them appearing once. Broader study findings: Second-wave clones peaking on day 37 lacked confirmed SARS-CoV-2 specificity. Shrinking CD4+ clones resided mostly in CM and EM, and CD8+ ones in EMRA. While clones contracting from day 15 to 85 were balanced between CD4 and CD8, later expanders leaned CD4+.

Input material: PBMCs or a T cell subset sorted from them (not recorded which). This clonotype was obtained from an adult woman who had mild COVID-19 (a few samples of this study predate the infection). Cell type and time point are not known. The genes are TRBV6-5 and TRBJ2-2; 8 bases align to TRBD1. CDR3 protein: CASSYSIYRGTGELFF. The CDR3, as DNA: TGTGCCAGCAGTTACTCGATTTACAGGGGGACCGGGGAGCTGTTTTTT.